The source of this TCR beta chain is a study of spatial heterogeneity in lung cancer. Each TCR cDNA molecule bore a unique molecular identifier. TCRdb used MiXCR to reprocess the 5' RACE reads, holding one entry per CDR3 protein. The sample has about 30,000 distinct CDR3 sequences; roughly 8.4% are singletons. The germline V gene encodes CDR1 MNHEY and CDR2 SVGEGT. CDR3 length: 14 residues. Trimming took off 5 bases at V and 11 bases at J, with 19 bases between the two ends. This clonotype was counted at least ten times. Its matching antigen is unknown. General observations from the study: Expanded tumor TCRs that were ubiquitous appeared in blood more at resection than follow-up.

Time point in this sample: sample taken at primary tumor resection. The input material, whole RNA from tumor, nontumor lung or frozen PBMC, was sequenced unsorted. Samples were donated by 72 untreated early-stage non-small cell lung cancer patients. The rearrangement joins TRBV6-2 or TRBV6-3 to TRBJ2-1; no firm D call. This TCR came from a female donor with early-stage non-small cell lung cancer. This specimen was PBMCs, taken at surgery. Written as DNA, the CDR3 is TGTGCCAGCAGTAACCCGACTGGGCTTGGAAAGCAGTTCTTC. Its protein product is CASSNPTGLGKQFF.